A single sample gave rise to the 28 T cell receptor beta chains below, sequenced in a study of shared clonotypes between healthy human individuals. Sequencing used immunoSEQ multiplex PCR; TCRdb keeps in-frame clones, though not all of them. The sample lists roughly 2.2 million clones, about nine tenths occurring once. Sample: naive CD4+ T cells from PBMCs. Subset noted: CD45RA+ positively selected. These receptors were taken from a man between 18 and 35 years old in good health. Some clones in this sample may be carry-over from other donors' samples.

The rearrangement links TRBV18 to TRBJ1-4; the D gene is possibly TRBD1 (6 bases). Germline V gene sequence: CDR1 KGHSH, CDR2 LQKENI. This CDR3 comprises 15 residues. Trimming took 3 bases from V and 6 from J, leaving 14 bases between them. The CDR3 reads CASSPAGGADEKLFF. DNA for the CDR3: TGTGCCAGCTCACCGGCCGGGGGGGCGGATGAAAAACTGTTTTTT.

The V call is TRBV5-1, the J call TRBJ2-1, with 9 nucleotides matching TRBD2. V trimming: 1 base; J trimming: 5 bases; junction bases outside the gene matches: 7. The CDR3 contains 16 residues. Germline V gene lookup returns CDR1 SGHRS and CDR2 YFSETQ. The CDR3 protein is CASSLIAGGSHNEQFF. The CDR3, as DNA: TGCGCCAGCAGCTTGATTGCGGGAGGGTCGCACAATGAGCAGTTCTTC.

The V gene is TRBV5-1, the J gene TRBJ2-7; no firm D call. Trimming removed 3 bases at V and 3 bases at J, with 13 bases between. Germline CDR1 SGHRS, CDR2 YFSETQ. CDR3 length equals 14 residues. CDR3 protein: CASSSGDNLYEQYF. CDR3 nucleotide sequence: TGCGCCAGCAGCTCCGGAGATAACCTCTACGAGCAGTACTTC.

The DNA of the CDR3 is TGTGCCAGCAGTGAAATTGGTACCGTCTCAGATACGCAGTATTTT. Its translation is CASSEIGTVSDTQYF. The chain uses TRBV6-1 and TRBJ2-3; D is undetermined. Germline CDR1 reads MNHNS; CDR2 reads SASEGT. V gave up 2 bases and J gave up 4 bases, with 13 bases separating them. The CDR3 is 15 amino acids.

The chain combines TRBV4-1 with TRBJ1-5; TRBD1 matches at 10 bases. The CDR3 is made up of 16 amino acids. V was clipped by 4 bases and J by 2 bases; unmatched bases: 5. Germline values: CDR1 MGHRA, CDR2 YSYEKL. CDR3 DNA sequence: TGCGCCAGCAGCCTTGGACAGGGGGTGGGCAATCAGCCCCAGCATTTT. Its protein product is CASSLGQGVGNQPQHF.

Worth noting for this clone: Mismatch with germline at one junction end may stem from a read error. V gene TRBV29-1 combines with J gene TRBJ2-7; 7 bases agree with TRBD1. The CDR3 spans 16 residues. The germline gives CDR1 SQVTM, CDR2 ANQGSEA. The CDR3 nucleotides read TGCAGCGTAGAAGTCGGGACAGCCTCCCTTTACTACGAGCAGTACTTC. Its translation is CSVEVGTASLYYEQYF.

This rearrangement joins TRBV7-2 to TRBJ2-7; the D is unclear. Germline V gene data show CDR1 as SGHTA and CDR2 as FQGNSA. V was trimmed by 3 bases and J by 0 bases, leaving 12 bases between them. The CDR3 is made up of 15 amino acids. The CDR3 DNA sequence: TGTGCCAGCAGCTTGGCCTCAACAAGCTCCTACGAGCAGTACTTC. Translated: CASSLASTSSYEQYF.

This chain joins TRBV30 and TRBJ1-5, with D maybe TRBD1 (5 bases). This CDR3 is built from 16 residues. CDR1 is GTSNPN and CDR2 is SVGIG in the germline V gene (reference sequence). Trimming stripped 1 base from V and 0 bases from J, with 13 bases between. The CDR3 nucleotides read TGTGCCTGGAGTGGGGGCCAAATTTTTAGCAATCAGCCCCAGCATTTT. This encodes CAWSGGQIFSNQPQHF.

Only one count was recorded for this clone. This rearrangement joins TRBV6-5 to TRBJ1-3; D gene uncertain. The CDR3 spans 15 residues. Per germline, CDR1 MNHEY and CDR2 SVGAGI. V gave up 7 bases and J gave up 4 bases, with 17 bases separating them. CDR3 residues: CASTQSIAGGNTIYF. The CDR3 coding sequence is TGTGCCAGCACCCAATCCATTGCAGGAGGAAACACCATATATTTT.

The chain uses TRBV7-3 and TRBJ1-1; D may be TRBD1 (5 bases). CDR1 and CDR2 (germline): SGHTA, FQGTGA. The CDR3 totals 13 residues. Trimming left V 4 bases short and J 2 bases short, with 8 bases between. The CDR3 spells CASSWDGNTEAFF. For the CDR3, the DNA is TGTGCCAGCAGCTGGGACGGAAACACTGAAGCTTTCTTT.

This clone was observed a single time. The chain links TRBV10-3 to TRBJ2-1; 11 nucleotides agree with TRBD1. There are 14 residues in the CDR3. V dropped 2 bases and J dropped 8; count of bases not matched to a gene: 2. The germline V gene encodes CDR1 ENHRY and CDR2 SYGVKD. CDR3 sequence (DNA): TGTGCCATCAGTGAGGGACAGGGGGCCTATGAGCAGTTCTTC. Amino acid sequence: CAISEGQGAYEQFF.

This chain joins TRBV5-6 and TRBJ2-2; D gene ambiguous. Trimming removed 1 base at V and 0 bases at J, with 10 bases between. CDR3 length: 16 amino acids. Germline V gene data show CDR1 as SGHDT and CDR2 as YYEEEE. CDR3 amino acids: CASSLIGTPNTGELFF. The DNA of the CDR3 is TGTGCCAGCAGCTTGATCGGAACTCCGAACACCGGGGAGCTGTTTTTT.

About this clone: This same CDR3 is encoded by further DNA sequences in the sample. The chain carries TRBV28 and TRBJ1-5; D unclear. Germline values: CDR1 MDHEN, CDR2 SYDVKM. The CDR3 has 11 residues. Trimming stripped 3 bases from V and 6 bases from J, with 3 bases between. CDR3: CASSFGQPQHF. The CDR3 DNA reads TGTGCCAGCAGTTTCGGTCAGCCCCAGCATTTT.

The chain carries TRBV4-3 and TRBJ2-1; TRBD2 agrees at 7 bases. The CDR3 runs 16 residues. Germline loops: CDR1 LGHNA, CDR2 YSLEER. Trimming removed 3 bases from V and 3 bases from J; junction bases left unmatched: 8. The CDR3 protein is CASSHGGGPDYNEQFF. The CDR3 DNA reads as TGCGCCAGCAGCCATGGGGGGGGACCTGACTACAATGAGCAGTTCTTC.

A note on this clone: Other DNA sequences of this sample code for an identical CDR3. The genes are TRBV10-3 and TRBJ2-7, with TRBD1 matching 8 bases. V trimming: 4 bases; J trimming: 3 bases; junction bases outside the gene matches: 5. The CDR3 length is 14 residues. CDR1 and CDR2 from the germline V gene are ENHRY and SYGVKD. The DNA of the CDR3 is TGTGCCATCAGTGCCCGGACAGGGAGCTACGAGCAGTACTTC. Protein product: CAISARTGSYEQYF.

V gene TRBV5-1 combines with J gene TRBJ2-5; the match to TRBD1 covers 10 bases. CDR3 length: 17 residues. Losses at the gene ends were 5 bases for V and 3 bases for J; bases not matched to a gene: 13. Germline V gives CDR1 SGHRS, CDR2 YFSETQ. CDR3 DNA sequence: TGCGCCAGCAGTCGACTATTTGGGGGGACAGGGGAAGAGACCCAGTACTTC. It yields the protein CASSRLFGGTGEETQYF.

V usage is TRBV12-2 and J usage is TRBJ1-3. TRBV12-2 counts as a pseudogene. CDR3 length: 16 amino acids. CDR3 nucleotides: TGTGCAAGTCGCTTAGCGGGGGGGCCGGCTGGAAACACCATATATTTT. Translated, it gives CASRLAGGPAGNTIYF.

The rearrangement uses TRBV4-1 and TRBJ1-5, with D possibly TRBD1 on 5 matching bases. The CDR3 totals 15 residues. V was pared by 2 bases and J by 2 bases, with 10 bases between. CDR1 is MGHRA and CDR2 is YSYEKL in the germline V gene. CDR3 protein: CASSQLGTGNQPQHF. In DNA, the CDR3 is TGCGCCAGCAGCCAATTGGGGACGGGCAATCAGCCCCAGCATTTT.

The CDR3 protein is CATVSVGTGELFF. The CDR3 DNA reads as TGTGCCACCGTTTCAGTGGGTACCGGGGAGCTGTTTTTT. This chain connects TRBV27 to TRBJ2-2; D not certain. Germline V gene lookup returns CDR1 MNHEY and CDR2 SMNVEV (reference sequence). Trimming pared 10 bases from V and 5 bases from J, leaving 14 bases between. The CDR3 is made up of 13 amino acids.

V gene TRBV15 combines with J gene TRBJ2-1; D gene ambiguous. This CDR3 comprises 13 residues. Trimming pared 0 bases from V and 8 bases from J, leaving 8 bases between. CDR1 is LNHNV and CDR2 is YYDKDF in the germline V gene (reference sequence). CDR3 region: CATSRDSWDEQFF. CDR3 sequence (DNA): TGTGCCACCAGCAGAGATTCGTGGGATGAGCAGTTCTTC.

The genes are TRBV11-1 and TRBJ2-6; D gene ambiguous. The CDR3 has 13 residues. Germline CDR1 and CDR2: SGHAT and FQDESV (reference sequence). The V and J ends lost 5 bases and 2 bases respectively, with 4 bases between them. The CDR3 region has the DNA TGTGCCAGCAGCCGGACTGGGGCCAACGTCCTGACTTTC. Amino acid sequence: CASSRTGANVLTF.

This chain joins TRBV15 and TRBJ2-5, with 7 bases lining up with TRBD2. There are 15 residues in the CDR3. V lost 4 bases, J lost 6 bases, and 11 bases stayed unmatched. In germline, CDR1 is LNHNV, CDR2 YYDKDF (reference sequence). The CDR3 spells CATSMAGDWAKTQYF. CDR3 bases: TGTGCCACCAGCATGGCGGGAGACTGGGCGAAGACCCAGTACTTC.

V gene TRBV7-6 combines with J gene TRBJ2-1, with 11 nucleotides matching TRBD2. CDR3 length equals 16 residues. Germline V gives CDR1 SGHVS, CDR2 FNYEAQ. V gave up 5 bases and J gave up 6 bases; unmatched junction bases: 9. CDR3 amino acids: CASSLLAGDLINEQFF. The CDR3, as DNA: TGTGCCAGCAGCCTACTAGCGGGAGACCTCATCAATGAGCAGTTCTTC.

The V gene is TRBV19, the J gene TRBJ1-5, with 8 bases matching TRBD1. Germline V CDR1 and CDR2: LNHDA, SQIVND (reference sequence). V lost 1 base and J lost 9; bases outside the gene matches: 8. The CDR3 totals 15 residues. Here the CDR3 reads CASSIGQGNLGPQHF. In DNA, the CDR3 is TGTGCCAGTAGTATAGGACAGGGGAACCTAGGGCCCCAGCATTTT.

J is TRBJ1-1 and V is TRBV5-6; D remains ambiguous. The V end was cut by 3 bases, the J end by 1 base, with 10 bases between. Germline lookup yields CDR1 SGHDT and CDR2 YYEEEE. The CDR3 is made up of 14 amino acids. This CDR3 is CASSSDLGNTEAFF. The CDR3 bases are TGTGCCAGCAGCTCGGACCTCGGGAACACTGAAGCTTTCTTT.

This chain joins TRBV7-3 and TRBJ2-1; D might be TRBD2 (6 bases). Deletions cut 8 bases from V and 9 bases from J, with 20 bases between. CDR1 is SGHTA and CDR2 is FQGTGA in the germline V gene. This CDR3 is 14 amino acids long. The CDR3 here is CASGRAGSSGEQFF. The CDR3 region has the DNA TGTGCCAGCGGCCGGGCGGGATCGAGCGGTGAGCAGTTCTTC.

The chain uses TRBV28 and TRBJ1-5, with D perhaps TRBD1 (5 bases). Trimming removed 7 bases at V and 0 bases at J, with 10 bases between. The CDR3 has 14 amino acids. Per germline, CDR1 MDHEN and CDR2 SYDVKM. As DNA, the CDR3 is TGTGCCAGCACGGGACCTATTAGCAATCAGCCCCAGCATTTT. The encoded protein is CASTGPISNQPQHF.

The chain couples TRBV12-5 to TRBJ1-2; no reliable D call. The CDR3 consists of 16 residues. The germline CDR1 and CDR2 sequences are LGHNT and FRNRAP. Trimming took 0 bases from V and 3 from J, leaving 14 bases between them. In DNA form, the CDR3 reads TGTGCTAGTGGTTTGGTACTTGGACGGAATGACTATGGCTACACCTTC. Translating it yields CASGLVLGRNDYGYTF. The complete variable domain, with remaining parts taken from reference TRBV12-5 and TRBJ1-2, reads DARVTQTPRHKVTEMGQEVTMRCQPILGHNTVFWYRQTMMQGLELLAYFRNRAPLDDSGMPKDRFSAEMPDATLATLKIQPSEPRDSAVYFCASGLVLGRNDYGYTFGSGTRLTVV.